The 27 T cell receptor beta chains given below trace back to one sample, sequenced in a study of blood T cells in healthy people across ages (dated by TCRdb to 2015 to 2017). Library method: 5' RACE. TCRdb shows the sequencer as Illumina HiSeq 2500. A second roughly 7 to 11 cycle PCR used a sample-barcoded 5' primer and a J-beta primer mix. TCRdb took the public reads, trimmed them with fastp at Q25, ran MiXCR for clone calling and kept in-frame beta chains. Rows matching on CDR3 protein sequence are summarized as one entry with the most common DNA and genes. The sample yields about 590,000 distinct CDR3 sequences; about 30% were counted once. The ten top clones hold roughly 14% of the sample. Sequences were obtained from blood. The receptors here all came from a woman of 80 years or more in good health.

The genes are TRBV10-3 and TRBJ1-2, with D hard to call. The CDR3 runs 14 residues. Looked up from germline, CDR1 is ENHRY and CDR2 is SYGVKD. V shed 2 bases and J shed 4 bases, with 11 bases lying between them. As DNA, the CDR3 is TGTGCCATCAGTGAGCGCGCGGACCCCTATGGCTACACCTTC. Translation: CAISERADPYGYTF.

This clonotype has a count of ten or more. The chain joins TRBV7-9 to TRBJ2-6; D call uncertain. V lost 6 bases and J 2 bases, leaving 14 bases between the germline ends. CDR1 and CDR2 from the germline V gene are SEHNR and FQNEAQ (reference sequence). The CDR3 is made up of 16 amino acids. The CDR3 DNA is TGTGCCAGCAGTAAATCTTTCCAGGCTGGGGCCAACGTCCTGACTTTC. Protein: CASSKSFQAGANVLTF.

V usage is TRBV12-3 or TRBV12-4 and J usage is TRBJ1-2; 11 bases align to TRBD1. The CDR3 has 14 amino acids. V lost 3 bases to trimming and J lost 6 bases; unmatched junction nucleotides: 3. The CDR3 reads CASSLDRGLDGYTF. DNA for the CDR3: TGTGCCAGCAGTTTGGACAGGGGGCTGGATGGCTACACCTTC.

A few counts support this clonotype. CDR3 in amino acids: CSAFPHSGNTIYF. The CDR3 region has the DNA TGCAGTGCTTTCCCCCACTCTGGAAACACCATATATTTT. The V gene is TRBV20-1, the J gene TRBJ1-3; D call uncertain. This CDR3 is built from 13 residues. Trimming removed 5 bases at V and 0 bases at J, with 8 bases between. CDR1 and CDR2 from the germline V gene are DFQATT and SNEGSKA (reference sequence).

A few counts support this clonotype. V is TRBV20-1 and J is TRBJ2-5; no clear D gene. TRBJ2-7 explains the end of the DNA better; the J call may be wrong. The CDR3 totals 11 residues. In germline, CDR1 is DFQATT, CDR2 SNEGSKA (reference sequence). The CDR3 bases are TGCAGTGCTAGAGACTGCAACGAGCAGTACTTC. Translated, it gives CSARDCNEQYF.

The V gene is TRBV20-1, the J gene TRBJ2-1; 13 nucleotides agree with TRBD2. Germline trimming cut 0 bases from V and 3 bases from J; bases unmatched to any gene: 5. The CDR3 spans 17 residues. CDR1 is DFQATT, CDR2 SNEGSKA, per germline (reference sequence). The CDR3 DNA reads as TGCAGTGCTAGAGATCGGACTAGCGGGAGACGCTACAATGAGCAGTTCTTC. As protein: CSARDRTSGRRYNEQFF.

The V gene is TRBV29-1, the J gene TRBJ2-6; D remains unclear. Trimming stripped 2 bases from V and 2 bases from J, with 4 bases between. Germline CDR1 is SQVTM and CDR2 is ANQGSEA. The CDR3 is 13 amino acids. DNA for the CDR3: TGCAGCGTTGAATGGGCTGGGGCCAACGTCCTGACTTTC. Protein sequence: CSVEWAGANVLTF. Full variable domain (outside the CDR3, taken from reference TRBV29-1 and TRBJ2-6): SAVISQKPSRDICQRGTSLTIQCQVDSQVTMMFWYRQQPGQSLTLIATANQGSEATYESGFVIDKFPISRPNLTFSTLTVSNMSPEDSSIYLCSVEWAGANVLTFGAGSRLTVL.

Concerning this clonotype itself: Given a much more abundant clone one base away, this may be a read error. The genes are TRBV3-1 and TRBJ2-7; D may be TRBD2 (7 bases). The V and J ends lost 1 base and 6 bases respectively, with 10 bases between them. The CDR3 length is 13 residues. CDR1 and CDR2 (germline): LGHDT, YNNKEL (reference sequence). The CDR3 DNA follows: TGTGCCAGCAGCCAAGGGGGGGGCAGCGAGCAGTACTTC. It translates to CASSQGGGSEQYF.

This clonotype was counted many times. The rearrangement joins TRBV9 to TRBJ2-1; 14 bases map to TRBD2. J lost 5 bases, V lost 2 bases, and 3 bases had no gene match. Germline V lookup: CDR1 SGDLS, CDR2 YYNGEE. The CDR3 extends over 16 amino acids. CDR3 amino acids: CASSVGLAGADNEQFF. As DNA, the CDR3 is TGTGCCAGCAGCGTGGGACTAGCGGGGGCCGACAATGAGCAGTTCTTC.

This clonotype has a count of ten or more. The chain combines TRBV11-2 with TRBJ2-1, with D possibly TRBD2 on 5 matching bases. Germline lookup yields CDR1 SGHAT and CDR2 FQNNGV. V dropped 5 bases and J dropped 3 bases, with 20 bases sitting between them. The length of the CDR3 is 17 residues. CDR3 coding DNA: TGTGCCAGCAGCCCCGTCCGAGGGCTAGGAGGCTACAATGAGCAGTTCTTC. Protein: CASSPVRGLGGYNEQFF.

This clonotype was seen more than once but under ten times. The junction departs from the called germline gene at one end, perhaps through a read error. The chain joins TRBV30 to TRBJ2-5; maybe TRBD2 (7 bases). Germline loops: CDR1 GTSNPN, CDR2 SVGIG (reference sequence). The CDR3 length is 15 residues. Here the CDR3 DNA reads TGTGCCCGGAGTTTGAAGGGGGGGATGCGAGAGACCCAGTACTTC. Its protein product is CARSLKGGMRETQYF. Full variable domain (missing parts from reference TRBV30 and TRBJ2-5): SQTIHQWPATLVQPVGSPLSLECTVEGTSNPNLYWYRQAAGRGLQLLFYSVGIGQISSEVPQNLSASRPQDRQFILSSKKLLLSDSGFYLCARSLKGGMRETQYFGPGTRLLVL.

This clonotype occurred many times. The chain uses TRBV5-5 and TRBJ2-3; the match to TRBD1 covers 10 bases. There are 16 residues in the CDR3. V trimming: 6 bases; J trimming: 2 bases; junction bases outside the gene matches: 9. Germline CDR1 SGHKS, CDR2 YYEKEE (reference sequence). DNA of the CDR3: TGTGCCAGCATCACCGGGACAGGGGTCCTCACAGATACGCAGTATTTT. Protein: CASITGTGVLTDTQYF.

Many counts were recorded for this clonotype. The V call is TRBV4-1, the J call TRBJ2-3; the D gene could be TRBD1 or TRBD2 (7 bases each). Germline V gene lookup returns CDR1 MGHRA and CDR2 YSYEKL. This CDR3 region has 17 residues. Trimming removed 0 bases from V and 4 bases from J, with 17 bases in between. The CDR3 reads CASSQDGRGGLADTQYF. The CDR3 region has the DNA TGCGCCAGCAGCCAAGACGGCAGGGGGGGTTTGGCAGATACGCAGTATTTT.

In this sample, this clonotype turned up many times. This rearrangement joins TRBV20-1 to TRBJ2-7; the match to TRBD1 covers 12 bases. The ends lost 6 bases at V and 4 bases at J; junction bases unmatched: 10. From germline, CDR1 is DFQATT and CDR2 SNEGSKA (reference sequence). The CDR3 has 15 residues. CDR3 amino acids: CSAGPGQGASYEQYF. CDR3 DNA sequence: TGCAGTGCCGGTCCGGGACAGGGGGCTTCGTACGAGCAGTACTTC.

The gene calls are TRBV28 and TRBJ2-7, with D maybe TRBD2 (5 bases). V dropped 7 bases and J dropped 0 bases, with 13 bases sitting between them. The CDR3 has 14 residues. Looked up from germline, CDR1 is MDHEN and CDR2 is SYDVKM. This chain's CDR3 is CASIGGQDSYEQYF. The CDR3 DNA sequence: TGTGCCAGCATCGGCGGGCAGGACTCCTACGAGCAGTACTTC.

The chain carries TRBV6-2 or TRBV6-3 and TRBJ1-4; perhaps TRBD1 as D (5 bases). The CDR3 is made up of 15 amino acids. The germline V gene encodes CDR1 MNHEY and CDR2 SVGEGT. V shed 2 bases and J shed 12 bases, with 19 bases lying between them. CDR3 sequence: CASSYVRQGREELFF. In nucleotides, the CDR3 is TGTGCCAGCAGTTACGTCCGGCAGGGACGCGAAGAACTGTTTTTT.

This clonotype was detected only a few times. Since a much larger clone is just one base distant, this may be a read error. This chain connects TRBV5-1 to TRBJ2-7; D may be TRBD1 or TRBD2 (6 bases each). The CDR3 contains 15 residues. Germline CDR1 SGHRS, CDR2 YFSETQ. The V and J ends lost 0 bases and 4 bases respectively, with 14 bases between them. The CDR3 loop reads CASSLGGDTGYEQYF. As DNA, the CDR3 is TGCGCCAGCAGCTTGGGCGGGGACACCGGATACGAGCAGTACTTC.

This clonotype was recorded many times. V and J are TRBV29-1 and TRBJ1-2, with D maybe TRBD1 (6 bases). Germline CDR1 is SQVTM and CDR2 is ANQGSEA. This CDR3 is built from 12 residues. V lost 7 bases to trimming and J lost 4 bases, with 13 bases between them. The DNA of the CDR3 is TGCAGCGGTGGGGGGCAATCCTATGGCTACACCTTC. Translation gives CSGGGQSYGYTF.

This clonotype was observed at least ten times. V is TRBV3-1 and J is TRBJ2-6; TRBD1 might be the D (6 bases). The CDR3 is 15 amino acids. Germline values: CDR1 LGHDT, CDR2 YNNKEL (reference sequence). Between the trimmed V and J ends, which lost 3 bases and 2 bases, there was a span of 8 bases. CDR3 sequence (DNA): TGTGCCAGCAGCCATCGACAGGCTGGGGCCAACGTCCTGACTTTC. It yields the protein CASSHRQAGANVLTF. Complete variable domain (other parts from reference TRBV3-1 and TRBJ2-6): DTAVSQTPKYLVTQMGNDKSIKCEQNLGHDTMYWYKQDSKKFLKIMFSYNNKELIINETVPNRFSPKSPDKAHLNLHINSLELGDSAVYFCASSHRQAGANVLTFGAGSRLTVL.

This clonotype was detected ten times or more. The chain has TRBV20-1 and TRBJ1-2; 8 bases agree with TRBD1. Unmatched junction bases numbered 12, after V lost 5 bases and J lost 7 bases. CDR1 is DFQATT and CDR2 is SNEGSKA in the germline V gene (reference sequence). The CDR3 spans 14 residues. The CDR3 loop is CSAPRAGGWGGYTF. The CDR3, as DNA: TGCAGTGCTCCCCGGGCAGGGGGCTGGGGTGGCTACACCTTC.

The chain has TRBV20-1 and TRBJ2-1; D is perhaps TRBD2 (6 bases). In germline, CDR1 is DFQATT, CDR2 SNEGSKA (reference sequence). CDR3 length equals 11 residues. Trimming shortened V by 3 bases and J by 7 bases, and 7 bases separated the two germline ends. CDR3 DNA: TGCAGTGCTAGGCTAGCGAATGAGCAGTTCTTC. Its protein product is CSARLANEQFF.

The gene calls are TRBV2 and TRBJ1-2, with 7 bases matching TRBD1. CDR3 size: 13 residues. Germline assignment: CDR1 SNHLY and CDR2 FYNNEI. J lost 8 bases, V lost 4 bases, and 7 bases had no gene match. CDR3 in amino acids: CASSVKQGFGYTF. The CDR3 bases are TGTGCCAGCAGTGTTAAACAGGGGTTCGGCTACACCTTC.

This clonotype was counted a few times. The chain employs TRBV20-1 and TRBJ2-1; 7 nucleotides agree with TRBD1. The J call may be wrong; the DNA end is better matched by TRBJ2-7. CDR1 is DFQATT and CDR2 is SNEGSKA in the germline V gene (reference sequence). This CDR3 has 14 residues. CDR3 loop: CSAPDRSSYNEQYF. In nucleotides, the CDR3 is TGCAGTGCTCCGGACAGGAGCTCCTACAATGAGCAGTACTTC.

V gene TRBV7-2 combines with J gene TRBJ2-7, with D perhaps matching TRBD2 (6 bases). The germline V and J ends were trimmed by 5 bases and 1 base, with 12 bases remaining between them. In germline, CDR1 is SGHTA, CDR2 FQGNSA. CDR3 size: 14 residues. Here the CDR3 reads CASSLRDFSYEQYF. CDR3 nucleotide sequence: TGTGCCAGCAGCCTCCGGGACTTTTCCTACGAGCAGTACTTC.

The chain combines TRBV6-5 with TRBJ2-4, with TRBD2 as a possible D gene (5 bases). Trimming took 6 bases from V and 8 from J, leaving 17 bases between them. This CDR3 is 14 amino acids long. Germline assignment: CDR1 MNHEY and CDR2 SVGAGI. The CDR3 nucleotides are TGTGCCAGCAGGCCCCGGGCCGAGGACTACATTCAGTACTTC. The encoded protein is CASRPRAEDYIQYF.

The CDR3 region has the DNA TGTGCCAGTAGTATGCGTCGGAGAAATTCCTTCAATCAGCCCCAGCATTTT. Its protein product is CASSMRRRNSFNQPQHF. The chain has TRBV19 and TRBJ1-5, with no clear D. The V end was cut by 3 bases, the J end by 3 bases, with 18 bases between. Germline CDR1 and CDR2: LNHDA and SQIVND (reference sequence). CDR3 length: 17 residues. Filled out from reference TRBV19 and TRBJ1-5, the complete variable domain reads DGGITQSPKYLFRKEGQNVTLSCEQNLNHDAMYWYRQDPGQGLRLIYYSQIVNDFQKGDIAEGYSVSREKKESFPLTVTSAQKNPTAFYLCASSMRRRNSFNQPQHFGDGTRLSIL.

This clonotype has ten or more counts. This rearrangement joins TRBV9 to TRBJ1-2, with TRBD1 identical over 9 bases. The germline V gene has CDR1 SGDLS and CDR2 YYNGEE. With 2 bases clipped from V and 0 bases from J, the junction kept 5 bases outside the gene matches. The CDR3 length is 16 residues. The CDR3 DNA reads as TGTGCCAGCAGCGTCGGACAGGGGCCGGCTAACTATGGCTACACCTTC. Protein sequence: CASSVGQGPANYGYTF.